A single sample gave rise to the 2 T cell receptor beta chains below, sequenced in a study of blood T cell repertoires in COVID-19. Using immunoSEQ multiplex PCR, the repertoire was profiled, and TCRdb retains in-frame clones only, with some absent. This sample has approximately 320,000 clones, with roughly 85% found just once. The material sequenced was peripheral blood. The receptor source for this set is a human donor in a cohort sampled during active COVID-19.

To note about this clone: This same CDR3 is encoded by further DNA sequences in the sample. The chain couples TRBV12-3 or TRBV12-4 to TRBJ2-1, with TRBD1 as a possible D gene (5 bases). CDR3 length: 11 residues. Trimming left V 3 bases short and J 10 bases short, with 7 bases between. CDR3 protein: CASSLGQEQFF. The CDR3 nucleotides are TGTGCCAGCAGTTTGGGGCAAGAGCAGTTCTTC.

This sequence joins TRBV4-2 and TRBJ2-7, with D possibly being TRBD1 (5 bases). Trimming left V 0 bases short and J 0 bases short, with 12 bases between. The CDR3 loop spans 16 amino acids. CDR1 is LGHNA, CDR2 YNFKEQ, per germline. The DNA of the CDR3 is TGTGCCAGCAGCCAAGATCCAGGGATGAGCTCCTACGAGCAGTACTTC. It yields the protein CASSQDPGMSSYEQYF.